Sequencing of this T cell receptor beta chain was carried out in a study of blood T cell repertoires in COVID-19. Study information: Samples representing acute and convalescent COVID-19 were sourced from the United States, Italy and Spain. Sources were T cells, B-cell-depleted T cells, or PBMCs; the material itself was cDNA or gDNA.

Those who participated ranged in age from 18 to 89 years and resided in some 24 US areas. Exposed study participants had met a COVID-19 case within 2 weeks before entry. Germline V gene data show CDR1 as SGHNT and CDR2 as YYREEE (reference sequence). The CDR3 spans 15 residues. Trimming shortened V by 0 bases and J by 5 bases, and 15 bases separated the two germline ends. Libraries were prepared by immunoSEQ multiplex PCR; TCRdb keeps only in-frame clonotypes and omits some of them. The sample lists under 250,000 clones, over 80% seen once, with under 4.5% in the top ten. This TCR came from a woman aged 25 to 39 who had been exposed to COVID-19. Sequencing was carried out using PBMCs or T cells enriched from blood (not recorded which). This chain joins TRBV5-4 and TRBJ2-7, with TRBD2 as a possible D gene (6 bases). Here the CDR3 reads CASSLDPSVGNEQYF. For the CDR3, the DNA is TGTGCCAGCAGCTTGGACCCTAGCGTTGGGAACGAGCAGTACTTC.